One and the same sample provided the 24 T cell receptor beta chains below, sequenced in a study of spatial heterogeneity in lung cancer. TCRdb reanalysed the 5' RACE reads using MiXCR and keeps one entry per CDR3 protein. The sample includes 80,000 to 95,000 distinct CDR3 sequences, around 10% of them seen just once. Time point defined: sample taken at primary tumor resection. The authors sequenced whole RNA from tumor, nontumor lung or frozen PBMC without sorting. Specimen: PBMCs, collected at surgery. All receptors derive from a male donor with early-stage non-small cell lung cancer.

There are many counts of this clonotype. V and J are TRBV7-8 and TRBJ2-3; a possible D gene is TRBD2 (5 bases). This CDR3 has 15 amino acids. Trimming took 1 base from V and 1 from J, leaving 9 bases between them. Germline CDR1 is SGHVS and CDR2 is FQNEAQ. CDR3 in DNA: TGTGCCAGCAGCTTAGAAGGGAGTGGCACAGATACGCAGTATTTT. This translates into CASSLEGSGTDTQYF.

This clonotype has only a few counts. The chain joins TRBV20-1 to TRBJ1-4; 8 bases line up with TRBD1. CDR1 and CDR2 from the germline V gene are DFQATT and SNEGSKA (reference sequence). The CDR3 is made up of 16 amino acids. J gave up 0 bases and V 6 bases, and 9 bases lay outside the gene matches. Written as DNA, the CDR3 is TGCAGTGCCCAGGCAGGGGGCCAAGCAACTAATGAAAAACTGTTTTTT. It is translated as CSAQAGGQATNEKLFF.

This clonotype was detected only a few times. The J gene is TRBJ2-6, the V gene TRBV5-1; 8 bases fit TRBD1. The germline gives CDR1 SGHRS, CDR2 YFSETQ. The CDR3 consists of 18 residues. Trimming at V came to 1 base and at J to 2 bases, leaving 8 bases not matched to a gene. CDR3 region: CASSLFPRGRTGANVLTF. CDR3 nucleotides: TGCGCCAGCAGCTTGTTCCCCAGGGGGCGAACTGGGGCCAACGTCCTGACTTTC.

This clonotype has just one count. The CDR3 reads CASSFGGRSEETQYF. The CDR3 nucleotides read TGTGCCAGCAGTTTCGGCGGCAGGTCGGAAGAGACCCAGTACTTC. V and J are TRBV12-3 or TRBV12-4 and TRBJ2-5; no definite D call. V was cut by 3 bases and J by 3 bases, with 14 bases left in between. This CDR3 has 15 amino acids.

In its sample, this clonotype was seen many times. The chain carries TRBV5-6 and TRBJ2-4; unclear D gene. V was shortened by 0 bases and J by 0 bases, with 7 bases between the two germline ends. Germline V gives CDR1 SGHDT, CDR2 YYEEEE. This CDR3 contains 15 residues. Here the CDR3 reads CASSLGHLAKNIQYF. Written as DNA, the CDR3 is TGTGCCAGCAGCTTGGGACACTTAGCCAAAAACATTCAGTACTTC.

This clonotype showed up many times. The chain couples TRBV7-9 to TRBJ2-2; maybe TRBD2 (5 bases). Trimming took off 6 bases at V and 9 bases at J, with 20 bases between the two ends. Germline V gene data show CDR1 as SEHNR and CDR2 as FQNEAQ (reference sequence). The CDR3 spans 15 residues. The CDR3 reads CASSSLEVFVRELFF. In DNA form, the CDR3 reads TGTGCCAGCAGTTCCCTGGAGGTGTTCGTAAGGGAGCTGTTTTTT.

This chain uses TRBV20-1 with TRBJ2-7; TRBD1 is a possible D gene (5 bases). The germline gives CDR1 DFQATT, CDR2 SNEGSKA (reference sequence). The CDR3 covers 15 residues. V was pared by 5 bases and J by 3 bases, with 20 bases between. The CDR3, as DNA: TGCAGTGCTCCCCAGGGAACCCGAAAGATCTACGAGCAGTACTTC. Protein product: CSAPQGTRKIYEQYF.

CDR3 region: CASSQEAQDNEQFF. CDR3 DNA sequence: TGCGCCAGCAGCCAAGAGGCTCAGGACAATGAGCAGTTCTTC. The chain couples TRBV4-3 to TRBJ2-1; D unclear. Per the germline V gene, CDR1 is LGHNA and CDR2 is YSLEER. V lost 0 bases and J lost 5, with 8 bases in between. The length of the CDR3 is 14 residues.

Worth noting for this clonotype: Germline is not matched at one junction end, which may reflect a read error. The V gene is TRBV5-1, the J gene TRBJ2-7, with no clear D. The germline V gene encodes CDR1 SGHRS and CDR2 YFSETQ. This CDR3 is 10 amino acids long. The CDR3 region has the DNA TGCGCCTGCAGCTGCGGAGAGCAGTACTTC. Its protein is CACSCGEQYF.

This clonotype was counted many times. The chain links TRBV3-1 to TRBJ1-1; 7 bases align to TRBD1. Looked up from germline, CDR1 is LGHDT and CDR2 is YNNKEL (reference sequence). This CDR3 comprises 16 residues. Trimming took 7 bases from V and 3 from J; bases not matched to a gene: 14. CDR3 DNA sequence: TGTGCCAGCACCAGGACAGGAAGTATTTCGGACACTGAAGCTTTCTTT. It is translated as CASTRTGSISDTEAFF.

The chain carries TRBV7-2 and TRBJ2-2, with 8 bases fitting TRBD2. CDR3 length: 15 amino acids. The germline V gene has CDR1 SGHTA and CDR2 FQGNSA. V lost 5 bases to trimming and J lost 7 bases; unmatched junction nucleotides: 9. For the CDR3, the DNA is TGTGCCAGCAGCAAGACTAGCGCCGGGGTCGGGGAGCTGTTTTTT. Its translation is CASSKTSAGVGELFF.

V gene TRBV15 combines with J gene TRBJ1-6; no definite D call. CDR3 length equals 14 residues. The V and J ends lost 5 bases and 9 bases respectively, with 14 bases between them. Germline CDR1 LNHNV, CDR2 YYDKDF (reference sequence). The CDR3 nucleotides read TGTGCCACCAGCCGAGGACCAAGCGGTTCACCCCTCCACTTT. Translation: CATSRGPSGSPLHF.

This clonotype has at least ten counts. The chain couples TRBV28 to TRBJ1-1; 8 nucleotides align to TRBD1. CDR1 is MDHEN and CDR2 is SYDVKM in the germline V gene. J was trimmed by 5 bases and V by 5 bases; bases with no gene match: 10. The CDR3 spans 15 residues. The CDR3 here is CASSPRTGKGTEAFF. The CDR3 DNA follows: TGTGCCAGCAGTCCGAGGACAGGGAAGGGGACTGAAGCTTTCTTT.

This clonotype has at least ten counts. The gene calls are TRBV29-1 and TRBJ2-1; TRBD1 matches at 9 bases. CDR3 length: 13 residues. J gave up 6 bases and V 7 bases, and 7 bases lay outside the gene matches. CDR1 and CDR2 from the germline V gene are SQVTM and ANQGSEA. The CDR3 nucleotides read TGCAGCGGATGGGACAGGGTGGGCAATGAGCAGTTCTTC. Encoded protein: CSGWDRVGNEQFF.

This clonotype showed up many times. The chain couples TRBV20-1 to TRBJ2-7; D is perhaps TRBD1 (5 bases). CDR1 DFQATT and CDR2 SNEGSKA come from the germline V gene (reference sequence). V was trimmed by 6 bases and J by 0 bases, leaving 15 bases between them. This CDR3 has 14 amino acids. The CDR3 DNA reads TGCAGTGCAAACAGGTATAGGGGCTCCTACGAGCAGTACTTC. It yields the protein CSANRYRGSYEQYF.

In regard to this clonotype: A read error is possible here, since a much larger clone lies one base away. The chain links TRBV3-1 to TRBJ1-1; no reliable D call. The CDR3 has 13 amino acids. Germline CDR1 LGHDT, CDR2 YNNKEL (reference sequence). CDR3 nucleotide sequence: TGTGCCAGCAGCCAAGGGGCCAACACTGTAGCTTTCTTT. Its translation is CASSQGANTVAFF.

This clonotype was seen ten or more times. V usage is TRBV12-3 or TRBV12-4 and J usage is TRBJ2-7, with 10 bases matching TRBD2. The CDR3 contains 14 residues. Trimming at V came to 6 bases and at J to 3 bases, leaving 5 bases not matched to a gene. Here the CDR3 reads CASSLAGVRYEQYF. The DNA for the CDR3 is TGTGCCAGCAGCCTAGCGGGGGTCCGCTACGAGCAGTACTTC.

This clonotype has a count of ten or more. CDR3 loop: CASSLLAGNTDTQYF. CDR3 sequence (DNA): TGTGCCAGCAGTTTACTAGCGGGGAACACAGATACGCAGTATTTT. The chain joins TRBV12-3 or TRBV12-4 to TRBJ2-3, with 9 bases matching TRBD2. Trimming at V came to 2 bases and at J to 2 bases, leaving 2 bases not matched to a gene. The CDR3 runs to 15 residues.

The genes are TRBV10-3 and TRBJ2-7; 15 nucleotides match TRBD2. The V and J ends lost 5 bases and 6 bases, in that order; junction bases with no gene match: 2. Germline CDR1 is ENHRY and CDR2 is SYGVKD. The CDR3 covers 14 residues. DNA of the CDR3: TGTGCCATCAGTAGGACTAGCGGGAGGGCCGAGCAGTACTTC. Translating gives CAISRTSGRAEQYF.

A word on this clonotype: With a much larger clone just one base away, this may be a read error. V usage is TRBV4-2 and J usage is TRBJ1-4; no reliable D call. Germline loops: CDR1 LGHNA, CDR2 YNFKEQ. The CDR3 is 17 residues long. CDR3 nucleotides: TGTGTCAGCAGCCAAGATCCGGGGAGGGCCGCTAATGAAAAACTGTTTTTT. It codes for CVSSQDPGRAANEKLFF.

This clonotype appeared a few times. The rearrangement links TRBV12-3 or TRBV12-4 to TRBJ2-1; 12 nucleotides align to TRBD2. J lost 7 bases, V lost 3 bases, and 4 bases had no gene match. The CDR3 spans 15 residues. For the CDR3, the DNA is TGTGCCAGCAGTTTCCGGCTAGCGGGGGGGAATGAGCAGTTCTTC. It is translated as CASSFRLAGGNEQFF.

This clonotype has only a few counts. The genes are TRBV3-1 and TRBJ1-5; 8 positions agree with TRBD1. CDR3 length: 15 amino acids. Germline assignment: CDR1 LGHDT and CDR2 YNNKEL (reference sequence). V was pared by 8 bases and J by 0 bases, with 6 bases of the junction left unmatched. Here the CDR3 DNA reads TGTGCCAGCTCTGGGACAGGAGTTAGCAATCAGCCCCAGCATTTT. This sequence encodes CASSGTGVSNQPQHF.

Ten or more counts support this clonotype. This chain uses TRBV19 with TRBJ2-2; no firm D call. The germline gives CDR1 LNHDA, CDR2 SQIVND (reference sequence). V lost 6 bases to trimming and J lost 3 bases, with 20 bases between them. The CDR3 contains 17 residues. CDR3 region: CASRRGLMADYTGELFF. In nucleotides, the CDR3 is TGTGCCAGTAGGCGAGGTTTGATGGCAGATTACACCGGGGAGCTGTTTTTT. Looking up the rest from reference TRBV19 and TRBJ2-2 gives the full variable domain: DGGITQSPKYLFRKEGQNVTLSCEQNLNHDAMYWYRQDPGQGLRLIYYSQIVNDFQKGDIAEGYSVSREKKESFPLTVTSAQKNPTAFYLCASRRGLMADYTGELFFGEGSRLTVL.

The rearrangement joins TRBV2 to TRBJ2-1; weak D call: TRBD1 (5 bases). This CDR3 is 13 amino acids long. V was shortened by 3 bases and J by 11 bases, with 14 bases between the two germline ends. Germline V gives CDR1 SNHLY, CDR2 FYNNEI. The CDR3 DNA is TGTGCCAGCAGTGACGAAAAAGGGGCCCAGCAGTTCTTC. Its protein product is CASSDEKGAQQFF.